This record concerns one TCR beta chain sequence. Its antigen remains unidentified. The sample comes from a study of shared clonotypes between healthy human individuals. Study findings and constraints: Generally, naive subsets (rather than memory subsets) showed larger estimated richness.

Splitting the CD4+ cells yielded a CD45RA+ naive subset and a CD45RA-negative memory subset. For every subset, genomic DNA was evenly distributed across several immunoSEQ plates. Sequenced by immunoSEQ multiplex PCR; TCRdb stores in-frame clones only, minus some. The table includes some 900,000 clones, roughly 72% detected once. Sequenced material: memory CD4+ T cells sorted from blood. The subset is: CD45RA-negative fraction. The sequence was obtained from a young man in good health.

The DNA of the CDR3 is TGTGCCAGCAGCCCCAGGTTGACAGGGATGAACACTGAAGCTTTCTTT. Protein: CASSPRLTGMNTEAFF. The chain joins TRBV5-6 to TRBJ1-1; 7 bases fit TRBD1. The ends lost 4 bases at V and 0 bases at J; junction bases unmatched: 9. The CDR3 totals 16 residues. Germline CDR1 and CDR2: SGHDT and YYEEEE. The whole variable domain, filled in from reference TRBV5-6 and TRBJ1-1, reads DAGVTQSPTHLIKTRGQQVTLRCSPKSGHDTVSWYQQALGQGPQFIFQYYEEEERQRGNFPDRFSGHQFPNYSSELNVNALLLGDSALYLCASSPRLTGMNTEAFFGQGTRLTVV.